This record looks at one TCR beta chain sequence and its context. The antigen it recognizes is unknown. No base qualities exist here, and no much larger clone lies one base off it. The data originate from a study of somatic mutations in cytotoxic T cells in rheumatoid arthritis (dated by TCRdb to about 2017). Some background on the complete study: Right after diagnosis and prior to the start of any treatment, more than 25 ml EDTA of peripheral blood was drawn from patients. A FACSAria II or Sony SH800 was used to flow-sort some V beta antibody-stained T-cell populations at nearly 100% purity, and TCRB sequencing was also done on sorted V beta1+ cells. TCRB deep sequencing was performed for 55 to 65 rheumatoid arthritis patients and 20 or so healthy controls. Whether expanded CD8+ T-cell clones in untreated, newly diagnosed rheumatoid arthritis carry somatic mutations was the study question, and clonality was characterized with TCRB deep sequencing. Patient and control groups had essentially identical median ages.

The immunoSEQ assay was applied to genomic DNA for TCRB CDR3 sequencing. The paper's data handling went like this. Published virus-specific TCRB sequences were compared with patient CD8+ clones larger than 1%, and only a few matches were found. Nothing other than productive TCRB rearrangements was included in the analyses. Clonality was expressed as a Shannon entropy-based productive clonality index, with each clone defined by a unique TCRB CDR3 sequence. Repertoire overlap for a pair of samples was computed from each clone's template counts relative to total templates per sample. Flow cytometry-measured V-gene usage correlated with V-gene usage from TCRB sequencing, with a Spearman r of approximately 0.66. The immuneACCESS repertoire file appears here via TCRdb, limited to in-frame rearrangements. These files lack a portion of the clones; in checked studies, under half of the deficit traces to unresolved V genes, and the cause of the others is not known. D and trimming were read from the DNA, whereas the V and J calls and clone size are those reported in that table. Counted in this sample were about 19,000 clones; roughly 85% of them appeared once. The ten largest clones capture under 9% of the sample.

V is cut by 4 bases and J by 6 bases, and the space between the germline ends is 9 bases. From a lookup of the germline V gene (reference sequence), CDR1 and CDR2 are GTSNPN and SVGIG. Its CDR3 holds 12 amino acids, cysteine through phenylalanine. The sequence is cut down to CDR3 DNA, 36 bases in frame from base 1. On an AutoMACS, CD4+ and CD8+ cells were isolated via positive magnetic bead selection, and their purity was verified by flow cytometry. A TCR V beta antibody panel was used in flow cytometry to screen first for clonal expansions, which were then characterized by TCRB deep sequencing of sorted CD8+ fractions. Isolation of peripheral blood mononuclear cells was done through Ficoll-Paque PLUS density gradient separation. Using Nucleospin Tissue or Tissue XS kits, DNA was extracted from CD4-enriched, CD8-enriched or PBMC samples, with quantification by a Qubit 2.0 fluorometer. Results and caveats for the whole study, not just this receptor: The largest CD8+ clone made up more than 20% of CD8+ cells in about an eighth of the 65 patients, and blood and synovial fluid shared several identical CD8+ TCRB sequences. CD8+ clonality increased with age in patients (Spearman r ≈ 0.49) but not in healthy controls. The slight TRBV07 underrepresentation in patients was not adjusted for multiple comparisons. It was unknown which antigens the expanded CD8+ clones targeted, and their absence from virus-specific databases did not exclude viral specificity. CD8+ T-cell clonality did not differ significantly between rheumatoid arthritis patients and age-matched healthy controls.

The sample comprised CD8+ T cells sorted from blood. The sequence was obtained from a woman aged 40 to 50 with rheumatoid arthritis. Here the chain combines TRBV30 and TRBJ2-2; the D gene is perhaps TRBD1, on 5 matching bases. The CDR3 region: CAWKGLSGELFF. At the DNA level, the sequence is TGTGCCTGGAAGGGGTTATCCGGGGAGCTGTTTTTT.